A single sample is the source of the 7 T cell receptor beta chains below, sequenced in a study of blood T cell repertoires in COVID-19. The protocol was immunoSEQ multiplex PCR, while the TCRdb copy is restricted to in-frame clones and leaves out a portion. The sample has around 250,000 clones, approximately 86% seen once. The sample consisted of peripheral blood. Receptors originate from a woman in her 70s with active or convalescent COVID-19.

The chain's CDR3 is CASSFSFRDHSGYTF. The CDR3 DNA is TGTGCCAGCAGCTTTTCGTTCCGCGATCACTCTGGCTACACCTTC. V gene TRBV13 combines with J gene TRBJ1-2; D remains ambiguous. CDR3 length: 15 amino acids. Germline V gene sequence: CDR1 PRHDT, CDR2 FYEKMQ (reference sequence). V was trimmed by 3 bases and J by 7 bases, leaving 18 bases between them.

This chain links TRBV7-2 with TRBJ1-2, with TRBD1 matching 7 bases. The ends lost 4 bases at V and 2 bases at J; junction bases unmatched: 1. CDR1 SGHTA and CDR2 FQGNSA come from the germline V gene. The CDR3 totals 13 residues. Here the CDR3 reads CASSSGQNYGYTF. CDR3 coding DNA: TGTGCCAGCAGCTCGGGACAGAACTATGGCTACACCTTC.

The genes are TRBV15 and TRBJ2-7; 11 nucleotides line up with TRBD1. CDR1 and CDR2 from the germline V gene are LNHNV and YYDKDF (reference sequence). The CDR3 length is 15 residues. V dropped 4 bases and J dropped 4; count of bases not matched to a gene: 6. CDR3 residues: CATSKTGQGAYEQYF. The CDR3 DNA reads TGTGCCACCAGCAAGACTGGACAGGGGGCTTACGAGCAGTACTTC. Drawing the rest from reference TRBV15 and TRBJ2-7, the complete variable domain is DAMVIQNPRYQVTQFGKPVTLSCSQTLNHNVMYWYQQKSSQAPKLLFHYYDKDFNNEADTPDNFQSRRPNTSFCFLDIRSPGLGDTAMYLCATSKTGQGAYEQYFGPGTRLTVT.

The gene calls are TRBV25-1 and TRBJ2-5; 7 bases agree with TRBD2. Germline CDR1 reads MGHDK; CDR2 reads SYGVNS. This CDR3 is built from 14 residues. J lost 7 bases, V lost 5 bases, and 10 bases had no gene match. The DNA for the CDR3 is TGTGCCAGCAGTCCCCGGGCGGGCGGGGGGACCCAGTACTTC. This encodes CASSPRAGGGTQYF.

A single count supports this clone. The V call is TRBV21-1, the J call TRBJ1-5. TRBV21-1 corresponds to a pseudogene. The CDR3 runs to 17 residues. CDR3 in DNA: TGTGCCAGCAGCAATCAGGTGGCGGGAAGAGGCAATCAGCCCCAGCATTTT. Its translation: CASSNQVAGRGNQPQHF.

This chain joins TRBV5-6 and TRBJ1-5, with D possibly matching TRBD1 (6 bases). The CDR3 is 16 amino acids. Germline CDR1 SGHDT, CDR2 YYEEEE. V was shortened by 1 base and J by 0 bases, with 11 bases between the two germline ends. The CDR3 loop reads CASSLWRTDSNQPQHF. CDR3 nucleotides: TGTGCCAGCAGCTTGTGGCGGACAGATAGCAATCAGCCCCAGCATTTT.

The V gene is TRBV27, the J gene TRBJ2-1, with D unresolved. This CDR3 spans 13 amino acids. Germline V CDR1 and CDR2: MNHEY, SMNVEV (reference sequence). V lost 2 bases, J lost 8 bases, and 10 bases lay in between. The CDR3 sequence: CASSLSQRDEQFF. The CDR3 DNA follows: TGTGCCAGCAGTTTAAGCCAGCGCGATGAGCAGTTCTTC.